The clone carrying this T cell receptor beta chain was seen only a few times. These data belong to a study of beta chain features in type 1 diabetes. Of the isolated RNA, all was reverse transcribed, and so the sequenced material was expressed TCRB transcripts. Generated by immunoSEQ multiplex PCR, the TCRdb table keeps only in-frame clones and is missing some. Here the sample spans about 930,000 clones, 17% being singletons. The CDR3 sequence is 13 residues long. In germline, CDR1 is MGHDK, CDR2 SYGVNS. V lost 6 bases and J 3 bases, leaving 11 bases between the germline ends. Approximately 100 mL of blood, on average, came from one heparinised draw per donor.

The source is a woman between 18 and 30 years old in good health. The chain links TRBV25-1 to TRBJ1-2, with D possibly TRBD1 on 6 matching bases. Specimen: naive CD4+ T cells from blood. This CDR3 is CASSQGGDYGYTF. The CDR3 coding sequence is TGTGCCAGCAGCCAAGGGGGGGACTATGGCTACACCTTC.